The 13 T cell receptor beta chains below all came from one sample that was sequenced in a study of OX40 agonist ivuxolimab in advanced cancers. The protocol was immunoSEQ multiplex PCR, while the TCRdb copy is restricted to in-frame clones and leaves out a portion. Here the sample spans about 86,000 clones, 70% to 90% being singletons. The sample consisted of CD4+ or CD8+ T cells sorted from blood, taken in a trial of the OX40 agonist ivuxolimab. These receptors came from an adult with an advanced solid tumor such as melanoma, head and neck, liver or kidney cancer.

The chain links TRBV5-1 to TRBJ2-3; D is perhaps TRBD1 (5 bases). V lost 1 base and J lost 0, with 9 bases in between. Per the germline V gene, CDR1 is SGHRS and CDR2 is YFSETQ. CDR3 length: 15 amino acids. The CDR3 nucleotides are TGCGCCAGCAGCTTGATAAGGGGCAGCACAGATACGCAGTATTTT. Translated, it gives CASSLIRGSTDTQYF.

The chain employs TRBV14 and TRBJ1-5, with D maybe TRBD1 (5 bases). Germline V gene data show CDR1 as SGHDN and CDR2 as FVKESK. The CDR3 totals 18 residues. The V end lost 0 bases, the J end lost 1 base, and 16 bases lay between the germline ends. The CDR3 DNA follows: TGTGCCAGCAGCCAAGAAACAAGAAGGGGCTGGAGCAATCAGCCCCAGCATTTT. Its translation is CASSQETRRGWSNQPQHF. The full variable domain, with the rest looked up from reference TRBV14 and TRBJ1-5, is EAGVTQFPSHSVIEKGQTVTLRCDPISGHDNLYWYRRVMGKEIKFLLHFVKESKQDESGMPNNRFLAERTGGTYSTLKVQPAELEDSGVYFCASSQETRRGWSNQPQHFGDGTRLSIL.

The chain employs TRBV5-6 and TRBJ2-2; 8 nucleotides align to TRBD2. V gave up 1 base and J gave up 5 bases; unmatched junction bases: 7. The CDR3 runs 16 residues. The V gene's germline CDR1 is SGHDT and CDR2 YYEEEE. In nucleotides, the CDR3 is TGTGCCAGCAGCTTGAGTGTACTAGCGGCGACCGGGGAGCTGTTTTTT. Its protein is CASSLSVLAATGELFF.

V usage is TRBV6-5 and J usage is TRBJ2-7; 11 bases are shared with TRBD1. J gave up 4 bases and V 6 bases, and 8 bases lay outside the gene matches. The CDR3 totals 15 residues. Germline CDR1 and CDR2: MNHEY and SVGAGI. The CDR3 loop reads CASSSPGTGGYEQYF. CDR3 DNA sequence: TGTGCCAGCAGCTCCCCCGGGACAGGGGGGTACGAGCAGTACTTC.

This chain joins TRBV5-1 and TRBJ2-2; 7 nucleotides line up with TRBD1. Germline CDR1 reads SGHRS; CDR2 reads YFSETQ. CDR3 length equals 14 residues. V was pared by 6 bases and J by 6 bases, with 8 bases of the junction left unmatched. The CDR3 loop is CASNRDSSAGELFF. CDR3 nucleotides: TGCGCCAGCAACCGGGACAGCTCGGCCGGGGAGCTGTTTTTT.

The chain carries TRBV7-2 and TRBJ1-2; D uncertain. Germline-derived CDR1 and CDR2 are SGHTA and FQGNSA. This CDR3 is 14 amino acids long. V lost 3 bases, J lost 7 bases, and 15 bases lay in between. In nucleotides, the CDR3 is TGTGCCAGCAGCTTCGGCAGTCAAAAGGGTGGCTACACCTTC. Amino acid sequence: CASSFGSQKGGYTF.

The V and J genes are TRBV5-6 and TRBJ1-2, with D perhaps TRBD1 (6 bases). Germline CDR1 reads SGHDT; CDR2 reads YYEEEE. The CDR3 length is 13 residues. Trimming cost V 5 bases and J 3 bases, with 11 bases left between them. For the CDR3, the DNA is TGTGCCAGCAGTACAGGGAGGGACTATGGCTACACCTTC. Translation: CASSTGRDYGYTF. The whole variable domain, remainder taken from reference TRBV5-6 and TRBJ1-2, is DAGVTQSPTHLIKTRGQQVTLRCSPKSGHDTVSWYQQALGQGPQFIFQYYEEEERQRGNFPDRFSGHQFPNYSSELNVNALLLGDSALYLCASSTGRDYGYTFGSGTRLTVV.

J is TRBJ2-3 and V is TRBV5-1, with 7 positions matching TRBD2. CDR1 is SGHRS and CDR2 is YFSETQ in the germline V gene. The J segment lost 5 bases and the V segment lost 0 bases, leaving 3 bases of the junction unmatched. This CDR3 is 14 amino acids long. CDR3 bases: TGCGCCAGCAGCTTGGGAGGGAGGGGAGATACGCAGTATTTT. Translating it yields CASSLGGRGDTQYF. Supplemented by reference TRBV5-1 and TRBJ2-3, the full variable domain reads KAGVTQTPRYLIKTRGQQVTLSCSPISGHRSVSWYQQTPGQGLQFLFEYFSETQRNKGNFPGRFSGRQFSNSRSEMNVSTLELGDSALYLCASSLGGRGDTQYFGPGTRLTVL.

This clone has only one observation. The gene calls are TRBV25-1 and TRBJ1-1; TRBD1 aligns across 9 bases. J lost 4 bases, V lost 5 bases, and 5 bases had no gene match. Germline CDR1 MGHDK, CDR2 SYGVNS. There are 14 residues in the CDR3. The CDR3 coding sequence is TGTGCCAGCAGTAGATGGACAGGGGTCACTGAAGCTTTCTTT. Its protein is CASSRWTGVTEAFF.

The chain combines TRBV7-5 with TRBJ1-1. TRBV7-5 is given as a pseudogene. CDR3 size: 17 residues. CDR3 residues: CARSLRSPHSGRSEAFF. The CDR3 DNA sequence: TGTGCCAGAAGCTTACGGTCACCCCACAGCGGTAGGTCCGAAGCTTTCTTT.

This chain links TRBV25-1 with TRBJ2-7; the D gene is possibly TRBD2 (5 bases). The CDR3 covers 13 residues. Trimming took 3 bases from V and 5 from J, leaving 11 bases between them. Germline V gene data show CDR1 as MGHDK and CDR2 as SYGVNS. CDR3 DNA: TGTGCCAGCAGTGACGGTATGCGGGACGAGCAGTACTTC. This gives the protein CASSDGMRDEQYF.

The CDR3 here is CASSVHPGTGGTNQPQHF. The CDR3 DNA follows: TGTGCCAGCAGTGTGCACCCTGGGACAGGGGGGACCAATCAGCCCCAGCATTTT. The gene calls are TRBV6-1 and TRBJ1-5, with 11 nucleotides matching TRBD1. Losses at the gene ends were 4 bases for V and 3 bases for J; bases not matched to a gene: 11. The CDR3 sequence is 18 residues long. Per the germline V gene, CDR1 is MNHNS and CDR2 is SASEGT.

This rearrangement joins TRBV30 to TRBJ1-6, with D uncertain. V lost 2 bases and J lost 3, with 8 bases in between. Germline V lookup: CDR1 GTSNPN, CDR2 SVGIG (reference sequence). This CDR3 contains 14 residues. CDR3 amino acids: CAWSSGFYNSPLHF. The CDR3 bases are TGTGCCTGGAGTTCGGGGTTCTATAATTCACCCCTCCACTTT.